This section outlines one TCR beta chain sequence together with its context. No cognate antigen has been identified for it. Base qualities are not recorded, but no much larger clone differs from it by a single base. The immunoSEQ Assay, a bias-controlled multiplex PCR, was used to amplify TCRbeta CDR3 regions from genomic DNA. Concerning the study's data processing: Within the assay, amplification of reference gene primers was used to estimate how many nucleated cells each sample contained. Sequence reads were collapsed and filtered to measure the absolute abundance of every unique TCRbeta CDR3 rearrangement. For each sample, productive Simpson clonality was calculated as the square root of Simpson's diversity index across productive rearrangements. As stored in TCRdb, this immuneACCESS dataset retains in-frame rearrangements with V and J assigned. A fraction of the clones does not appear; measured against another copy, unresolved V genes explain less than half of the discrepancy, and the remainder lacks a known reason. The V and J calls and clone size come from that table; D and trimming were worked out from the DNA. The sample includes around 140,000 clones, with around four fifths observed a single time. Roughly 3.4% of the sample rests with the top ten.

The record originates from a study of blood T cell repertoires in COVID-19 (dated by TCRdb to about 2020). Describing the broader study: Collaborator samples came from the United States, Italy and Spain and covered acute and convalescent phases of COVID-19. The repertoires were released in a freely available public database intended as a resource for research on the immune response to SARS-CoV-2. A de-identified subject ID, COVID-19 status, age in years and sex were almost always included in the sample metadata. Deeply sampled blood TCRbeta repertoires from subjects exposed to, actively infected with, or recovered from COVID-19 were included in the dataset. Where available, HLA class I and class II types were taken from metadata supplied by the sample provider and were not determined by assay-based typing. The prospective study material was composed of cDNA or gDNA derived from T cells, B-cell-depleted T cells, or PBMCs. Samples came from the ongoing ImmuneRACE study (first 160 participants) plus 1,254 subjects from 6 global collaborators. Study-wide conclusions, independent of this receptor: Clinical and demographic metadata were provided uncurated, with the amount varying by source and participant.

Participants in the prospective study were aged roughly 18 to 100 years, lived in more than 20 United States geographic areas, and enrolled through a virtual design. In the prospective study, participants were assigned to cohorts based on the clinical history participants reported in a screening survey and a study questionnaire. In the prospective study, mobile phlebotomists collected whole blood, serum and a nasopharyngeal or oropharyngeal swab from each participant. Participants in the prospective study had the option to provide additional blood draws and questionnaires over a roughly 2-month period. Blood samples from the prospective study were shipped frozen or at room temperature prior to DNA extraction. The receptor's source is a woman in her 50s with acute COVID-19. Sequenced input: PBMCs or T cells enriched from blood (not recorded which).

The nucleotide sequence is TGTGCCAGCTCACCACCCGGGGTGAACAACAATGAGCAGTTCTTC. Its protein reads: CASSPPGVNNNEQFF. The chain employs TRBV18 and TRBJ2-1, with TRBD2 perhaps the D gene, on 5 matching bases. The junction shows trimming of 0 bases on V and 5 bases on J, plus 11 bases between the germline ends. The CDR3 sequence holds 15 residues, the cysteine and phenylalanine included. Only CDR3 DNA remains: 45 bases, in frame from the first base. CDR1 KGHSH and CDR2 LQKENI are derived from the germline V gene.